This passage covers 18 T cell receptor beta chains from one sample sequenced in a study of blood T cell repertoires in COVID-19. The data were produced by immunoSEQ multiplex PCR, yet TCRdb's version contains in-frame clones alone and is incomplete. The table has around 46,000 clones, around 85% seen once; the top ten hold about a sixth. Material: peripheral blood. The receptors were gathered from a human donor in a cohort sampled during active COVID-19. The donor label of this sample is uncertain.

The genes are TRBV19 and TRBJ1-5, with 9 bases fitting TRBD1. The V segment lost 5 bases and the J segment 4 bases; nucleotides outside the gene matches: 9. The CDR3 spans 16 residues. Per the germline V gene, CDR1 is LNHDA and CDR2 is SQIVND (reference sequence). CDR3 protein: CASSPETGGRNQPQHF. The CDR3 nucleotides are TGTGCCAGTAGTCCAGAGACAGGGGGACGTAATCAGCCCCAGCATTTT.

The chain combines TRBV9 with TRBJ2-3; 12 bases map to TRBD2. Trimming at V came to 4 bases and at J to 5 bases, leaving 5 bases not matched to a gene. From germline, CDR1 is SGDLS and CDR2 YYNGEE. The CDR3 sequence is 15 residues long. CDR3: CASSPLAGGQDTQYF. The CDR3 DNA reads TGTGCCAGCAGCCCCCTAGCGGGGGGGCAAGATACGCAGTATTTT.

This chain joins TRBV11-3 and TRBJ2-1; weak D call: TRBD2 (6 bases). V lost 3 bases to trimming and J lost 10 bases, with 13 bases between them. The CDR3 consists of 13 residues. Per the germline V gene, CDR1 is SGHNT and CDR2 is YENEEA. CDR3 sequence (DNA): TGTGCCAGCAGCTTGCAGCGGGTGACCGAGCAGTTCTTC. Translation: CASSLQRVTEQFF.

V and J are TRBV7-2 and TRBJ1-5; weak D call: TRBD1 (5 bases). Germline assignment: CDR1 SGHTA and CDR2 FQGNSA. V lost 5 bases to trimming and J lost 2 bases, with 13 bases between them. The CDR3 extends over 15 amino acids. This chain's CDR3 is CASSVSGGRNQPQHF. The CDR3 coding sequence is TGTGCCAGCAGCGTATCGGGGGGACGCAATCAGCCCCAGCATTTT.

This chain uses TRBV29-1 with TRBJ1-5; 11 positions match TRBD1. This CDR3 is built from 15 residues. Germline V gene sequence: CDR1 SQVTM, CDR2 ANQGSEA. The junction had 6 bases not matched to a gene; V was cut back by 6 bases and J by 2 bases. The CDR3 sequence is CSVLDRGLGNQPQHF. CDR3 bases: TGCAGCGTCCTGGACAGGGGGCTAGGCAATCAGCCCCAGCATTTT.

The chain has TRBV29-1 and TRBJ1-5; a weak D match, TRBD1 (6 bases). Trimming left V 6 bases short and J 4 bases short, with 13 bases between. CDR1 is SQVTM, CDR2 ANQGSEA, per germline. The CDR3 has 13 residues. The CDR3 DNA is TGCAGCGTAGCCGGGACACCGAATCAGCCCCAGCATTTT. Its translation is CSVAGTPNQPQHF.

The genes are TRBV7-9 and TRBJ1-4; the match to TRBD1 covers 9 bases. The CDR3 contains 19 residues. CDR1 and CDR2 (germline): SEHNR, FQNEAQ (reference sequence). V shed 5 bases and J 5 bases; nucleotides not matched to a gene: 18. CDR3 DNA: TGTGCCAGCAGCAGACCCACAACCGGGACAGGGCTTTTCAATGAAAAACTGTTTTTT. It specifies CASSRPTTGTGLFNEKLFF. Together with reference TRBV7-9 and TRBJ1-4, the CDR3 gives the full variable domain: DTGVSQNPRHKITKRGQNVTFRCDPISEHNRLYWYRQTLGQGPEFLTYFQNEAQLEKSRLLSDRFSAERPKGSFSTLEIQRTEQGDSAMYLCASSRPTTGTGLFNEKLFFGSGTQLSVL.

The gene calls are TRBV27 and TRBJ2-3, with a tentative D call TRBD2 (5 bases). The V end was cut by 2 bases, the J end by 5 bases, with 5 bases between. The CDR3 spans 12 residues. Germline V gives CDR1 MNHEY, CDR2 SMNVEV (reference sequence). The chain's CDR3 is CASSLEGDTQYF. CDR3 coding DNA: TGTGCCAGCAGTTTAGAGGGAGATACGCAGTATTTT.

The chain has TRBV2 and TRBJ2-5; a weak D match, TRBD1 (6 bases). Germline lookup yields CDR1 SNHLY and CDR2 FYNNEI. The CDR3 is 12 residues long. Trimming cost V 7 bases and J 5 bases, with 11 bases left between them. DNA of the CDR3: TGTGCCAGCACTGTAAGGGGGGAGACCCAGTACTTC. This encodes CASTVRGETQYF.

This chain uses TRBV29-1 with TRBJ1-4; possible D gene TRBD1, 5 bases. The CDR3 spans 13 residues. Germline lookup yields CDR1 SQVTM and CDR2 ANQGSEA. Trimming cost V 6 bases and J 7 bases, with 15 bases left between them. CDR3 sequence: CSVAQGFGEKLFF. CDR3 DNA sequence: TGCAGCGTAGCCCAGGGTTTCGGTGAAAAACTGTTTTTT.

J is TRBJ1-2 and V is TRBV3-1 (or the pseudogene TRBV3-2), with 7 bases aligning to TRBD1. The CDR3 covers 16 residues. Germline V lookup: CDR1 LGHDT, CDR2 YNNKEL (reference sequence). Trimming removed 1 base from V and 0 bases from J; junction bases left unmatched: 5. CDR3 nucleotides: TGTGCCAGCAGCCAAGGGGACAGTCGATCTAACTATGGCTACACCTTC. This translates into CASSQGDSRSNYGYTF.

The table lists this clone with a few counts. The CDR3 nucleotides are TGTGCCAGCAGCCAAGGCGGAGTTTATGGCTACACCTTC. Its translation is CASSQGGVYGYTF. This chain links TRBV3-1 (or the pseudogene TRBV3-2) with TRBJ1-2; no definite D call. This CDR3 comprises 13 residues. Germline V gene data show CDR1 as LGHDT and CDR2 as YNNKEL (reference sequence). V lost 1 base to trimming and J lost 5 bases, with 8 bases between them.

CDR3 in amino acids: CASSIEAGLAGTQYF. In DNA, the CDR3 is TGTGCCAGTAGTATAGAGGCGGGGCTAGCCGGGACGCAGTATTTT. This chain links TRBV19 with TRBJ2-3, with a possible D match to TRBD2 (6 bases). Germline V CDR1 and CDR2: LNHDA, SQIVND (reference sequence). The CDR3 is made up of 15 amino acids. V lost 0 bases and J 9 bases, leaving 16 bases between the germline ends.

This clone appeared a single time. The gene calls are TRBV29-1 and TRBJ1-2; 9 nucleotides agree with TRBD1. The CDR3 is made up of 13 amino acids. V shed 7 bases, J shed 8 bases, and the junction held 11 bases outside the gene matches. Germline lookup yields CDR1 SQVTM and CDR2 ANQGSEA. The CDR3: CSAPGQGVQGYTF. CDR3 nucleotides: TGCAGCGCACCGGGACAGGGAGTCCAAGGCTACACCTTC.

The count of this clone is one. The rearrangement links TRBV28 to TRBJ2-3, with 7 positions matching TRBD2. The ends lost 1 base at V and 0 bases at J; junction bases unmatched: 7. This CDR3 has 17 amino acids. From germline, CDR1 is MDHEN and CDR2 SYDVKM. CDR3 protein: CASSLLGQRGSTDTQYF. As DNA, the CDR3 is TGTGCCAGCAGTTTATTAGGCCAGCGGGGTAGCACAGATACGCAGTATTTT.

The chain joins TRBV5-1 to TRBJ2-5; the match to TRBD2 covers 13 bases. The germline gives CDR1 SGHRS, CDR2 YFSETQ. Trimming removed 4 bases from V and 5 bases from J; junction bases left unmatched: 8. This CDR3 has 16 amino acids. The CDR3 bases are TGCGCCAGCAGCCCTCGGACTAGCGGGGGTGTGGAGACCCAGTACTTC. It specifies CASSPRTSGGVETQYF.

The chain carries TRBV7-2 and TRBJ2-2; perhaps TRBD1 as D (6 bases). V was clipped by 1 base and J by 1 base, with 16 bases between them. Germline CDR1 SGHTA, CDR2 FQGNSA. The CDR3 length is 18 residues. The CDR3 loop reads CASSLVPGATGNTGELFF. The CDR3 DNA reads as TGTGCCAGCAGCTTAGTACCAGGGGCGACAGGGAACACCGGGGAGCTGTTTTTT.

This clone was picked up a small number of times. The chain has TRBV2 and TRBJ1-5; D is unclear. Germline V gene sequence: CDR1 SNHLY, CDR2 FYNNEI. This CDR3 region has 14 residues. Between the trimmed V and J ends, which lost 3 bases and 1 base, there was a span of 7 bases. The CDR3, as DNA: TGTGCCAGCAGTGATATGCGGAGCAATCAGCCCCAGCATTTT. It translates to CASSDMRSNQPQHF. Using reference TRBV2 and TRBJ1-5 for the parts outside the CDR3, the full variable domain is EPEVTQTPSHQVTQMGQEVILRCVPISNHLYFYWYRQILGQKVEFLVSFYNNEISEKSEIFDDQFSVERPDGSNFTLKIRSTKLEDSAMYFCASSDMRSNQPQHFGDGTRLSIL.